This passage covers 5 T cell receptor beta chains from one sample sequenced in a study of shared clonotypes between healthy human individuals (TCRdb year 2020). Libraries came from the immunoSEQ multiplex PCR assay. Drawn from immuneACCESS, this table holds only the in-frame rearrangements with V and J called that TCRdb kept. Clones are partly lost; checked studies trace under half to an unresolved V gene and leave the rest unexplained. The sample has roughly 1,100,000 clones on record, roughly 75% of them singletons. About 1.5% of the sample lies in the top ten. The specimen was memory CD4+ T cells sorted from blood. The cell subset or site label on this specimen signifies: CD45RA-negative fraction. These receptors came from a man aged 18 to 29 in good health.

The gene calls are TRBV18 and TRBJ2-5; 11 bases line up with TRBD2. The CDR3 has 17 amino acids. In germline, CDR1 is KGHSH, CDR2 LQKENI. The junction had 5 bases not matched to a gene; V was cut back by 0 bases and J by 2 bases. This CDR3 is CASSPPQGTSGQETQYF. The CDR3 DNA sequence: TGTGCCAGCTCACCACCCCAAGGGACTAGCGGTCAAGAGACCCAGTACTTC.

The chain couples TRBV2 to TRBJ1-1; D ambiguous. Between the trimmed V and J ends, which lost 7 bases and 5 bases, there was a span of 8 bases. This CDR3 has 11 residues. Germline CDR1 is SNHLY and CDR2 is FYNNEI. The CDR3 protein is CASTERTEAFF. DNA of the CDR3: TGTGCCAGCACCGAAAGGACTGAAGCTTTCTTT.

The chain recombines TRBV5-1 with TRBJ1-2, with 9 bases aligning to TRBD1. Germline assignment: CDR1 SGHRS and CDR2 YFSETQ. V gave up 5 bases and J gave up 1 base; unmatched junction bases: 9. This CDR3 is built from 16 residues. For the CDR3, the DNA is TGCGCCAGCAGACCACCCGGGACAGGGAATAACTATGGCTACACCTTC. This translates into CASRPPGTGNNYGYTF.

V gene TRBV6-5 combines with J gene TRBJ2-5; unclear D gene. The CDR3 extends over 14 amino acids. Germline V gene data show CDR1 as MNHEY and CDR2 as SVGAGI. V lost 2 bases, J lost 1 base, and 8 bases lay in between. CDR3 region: CASSYVSGQETQYF. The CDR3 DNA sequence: TGTGCCAGCAGTTACGTATCGGGCCAAGAGACCCAGTACTTC.

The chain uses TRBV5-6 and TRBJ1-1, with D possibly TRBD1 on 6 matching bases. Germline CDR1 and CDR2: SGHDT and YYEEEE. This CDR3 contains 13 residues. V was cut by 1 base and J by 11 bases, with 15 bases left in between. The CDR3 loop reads CASSLKGGHLAFF. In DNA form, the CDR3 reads TGTGCCAGCAGCTTGAAGGGGGGACACCTGGCTTTCTTT.